This T cell receptor (beta chain) emerged from a study of T cell responses to AZD1222 COVID-19 vaccine. Data came from immunoSEQ multiplex PCR; TCRdb stores just in-frame clones and leaves some out. Among roughly 100,000 clones listed, 80% to 95% were seen once. With respect to this clone: Its specificity is unknown.

Overall study results and limits: There were mostly white British donors and more females than males, and clonal diversity was possibly underestimated.

The V and J ends lost 7 bases and 5 bases respectively, with 24 bases between them. Per germline, CDR1 MNHEY and CDR2 SMNVEV (reference sequence). This CDR3 comprises 16 residues. The chain employs TRBV27 and TRBJ2-7; D is undetermined. This clonotype was sampled from an adult in good health. The sample consisted of peripheral blood, taken on day 0 of AZD1222 vaccination. The CDR3 DNA reads TGTGCCAGCATCCCGGGCCGGGTAGGGAATATCCACGAGCAGTACTTC. Residues: CASIPGRVGNIHEQYF.